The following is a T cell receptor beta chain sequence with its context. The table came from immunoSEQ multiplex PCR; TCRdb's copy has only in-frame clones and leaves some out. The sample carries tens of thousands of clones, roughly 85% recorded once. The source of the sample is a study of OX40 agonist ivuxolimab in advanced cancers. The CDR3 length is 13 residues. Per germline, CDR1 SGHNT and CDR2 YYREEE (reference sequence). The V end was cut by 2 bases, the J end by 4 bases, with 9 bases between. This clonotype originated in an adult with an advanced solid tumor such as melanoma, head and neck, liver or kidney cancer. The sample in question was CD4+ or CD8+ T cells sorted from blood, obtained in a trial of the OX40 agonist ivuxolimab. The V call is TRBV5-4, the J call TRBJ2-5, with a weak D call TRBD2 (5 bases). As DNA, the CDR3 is TGTGCCAGCAGCTTTGACTACGCAGAGACCCAGTACTTC. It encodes CASSFDYAETQYF.